The 26 T cell receptor beta chains below were found in one sample sequenced in a study of blood T cell repertoires in COVID-19. Generated by immunoSEQ multiplex PCR, the TCRdb table keeps only in-frame clones and is missing some. The table shows approximately 290,000 clones, with 80% to 95% occurring only once. The sequenced sample consisted of PBMCs or T cells enriched from blood (not recorded which). The receptors shown here come from a young woman who had recovered from COVID-19.

This chain connects TRBV7-2 to TRBJ2-3; possibly TRBD2 for D (5 bases). The CDR3 is 16 residues long. Germline CDR1 and CDR2: SGHTA and FQGNSA. Trimming removed 2 bases from V and 3 bases from J, with 15 bases in between. The CDR3 region is CASSLSGRSITDTQYF. The DNA of the CDR3 is TGTGCCAGCAGCTTATCTGGGAGATCCATTACAGATACGCAGTATTTT.

The genes are TRBV9 and TRBJ1-6, with 9 bases aligning to TRBD1. CDR3 length: 17 amino acids. Germline V lookup: CDR1 SGDLS, CDR2 YYNGEE. The V gene end was trimmed by 0 bases and the J gene end by 6 bases; junction bases not matched to a gene: 7. The CDR3 DNA reads as TGTGCCAGCAGCGTAGGGGAGGGGACAGGGCGTAATTCACCCCTCCACTTT. Its translation is CASSVGEGTGRNSPLHF.

The chain joins TRBV24-1 to TRBJ1-1; no clear D. This CDR3 has 12 residues. Trimming cost V 9 bases and J 3 bases, with 10 bases left between them. From germline, CDR1 is KGHDR and CDR2 SFDVKD. The CDR3 loop reads CATASRDTEAFF. CDR3 bases: TGTGCCACCGCTTCTCGAGACACTGAAGCTTTCTTT.

This sequence joins TRBV10-3 and TRBJ2-2; TRBD1 agrees at 8 bases. This CDR3 comprises 15 residues. The germline CDR1 and CDR2 sequences are ENHRY and SYGVKD. The junction had 5 bases not matched to a gene; V was cut back by 2 bases and J by 6 bases. CDR3 protein: CAISEPDRAAGELFF. CDR3 bases: TGTGCCATCAGTGAGCCGGACAGGGCCGCCGGGGAGCTGTTTTTT.

Only a few counts were recorded for this clone. The chain recombines TRBV6-5 with TRBJ1-1, with 9 positions matching TRBD1. The CDR3 is 13 residues long. V shed 2 bases, J shed 11 bases, and the junction held 6 bases outside the gene matches. CDR1 is MNHEY and CDR2 is SVGAGI in the germline V gene. CDR3: CASSYPGQGRAFF. DNA of the CDR3: TGTGCCAGCAGTTACCCGGGACAGGGAAGGGCTTTCTTT.

This chain connects TRBV27 to TRBJ2-1; 12 nucleotides agree with TRBD2. The trim removed 7 bases at V and 2 bases at J, leaving 6 bases unmatched. Germline V lookup: CDR1 MNHEY, CDR2 SMNVEV (reference sequence). This CDR3 spans 16 amino acids. DNA for the CDR3: TGTGCCAGCACCCCTCGGACTAGCGGGGCCTACAATGAGCAGTTCTTC. Translation: CASTPRTSGAYNEQFF.

The V and J genes are TRBV19 and TRBJ1-3, with 8 bases that match TRBD1. The V gene end was trimmed by 5 bases and the J gene end by 2 bases; junction bases not matched to a gene: 2. Germline V gene data show CDR1 as LNHDA and CDR2 as SQIVND (reference sequence). The CDR3 is made up of 14 amino acids. The CDR3, as DNA: TGTGCCAGTAGTGGGACAGGCCCTGGAAACACCATATATTTT. This translates into CASSGTGPGNTIYF.

The chain recombines TRBV12-3 or TRBV12-4 with TRBJ1-2; TRBD1 might be the D (6 bases). The germline V and J ends were trimmed by 2 bases and 4 bases, with 8 bases remaining between them. The CDR3 sequence is 13 residues long. The CDR3 region has the DNA TGTGCCAGCAGTTTACAGGGGAGCTATGGCTACACCTTC. This translates into CASSLQGSYGYTF.

The V gene is TRBV28, the J gene TRBJ1-1, with D hard to call. The CDR3 extends over 13 amino acids. Trimming stripped 6 bases from V and 0 bases from J, with 8 bases between. Per the germline V gene, CDR1 is MDHEN and CDR2 is SYDVKM. CDR3 residues: CASSRRVNTEAFF. The CDR3 DNA sequence: TGTGCCAGCAGCCGGAGAGTGAACACTGAAGCTTTCTTT.

The rearrangement links TRBV29-1 to TRBJ1-2, with D possibly being TRBD1 (5 bases). This CDR3 spans 13 amino acids. In germline, CDR1 is SQVTM, CDR2 ANQGSEA. Deletions cut 2 bases from V and 2 bases from J, with 9 bases between. The chain's CDR3 is CSVEHRTNYGYTF. The CDR3 DNA reads TGCAGCGTTGAACACAGGACCAACTATGGCTACACCTTC.

V usage is TRBV5-1 and J usage is TRBJ2-7, with a weak D call TRBD2 (6 bases). V dropped 2 bases and J dropped 2 bases, with 11 bases sitting between them. The CDR3 is 14 residues long. Germline V gives CDR1 SGHRS, CDR2 YFSETQ. The CDR3 protein is CASSFDGGPYEQYF. For the CDR3, the DNA is TGCGCCAGCAGCTTTGACGGGGGTCCCTACGAGCAGTACTTC.

This chain links TRBV5-1 with TRBJ2-5; no clear D. The CDR3 loop spans 13 amino acids. The V end lost 0 bases, the J end lost 5 bases, and 8 bases lay between the germline ends. The V gene's germline CDR1 is SGHRS and CDR2 YFSETQ. The CDR3 sequence: CASSLDSWETQYF. The CDR3 nucleotides read TGCGCCAGCAGCTTGGACAGTTGGGAGACCCAGTACTTC.

The rearrangement joins TRBV27 to TRBJ2-1; D might be TRBD2 (5 bases). The V gene's germline CDR1 is MNHEY and CDR2 SMNVEV (reference sequence). The germline V and J ends were trimmed by 5 bases and 5 bases, with 16 bases remaining between them. The CDR3 totals 15 residues. The CDR3 region is CASSLEGSGNNEQFF. The DNA for the CDR3 is TGTGCCAGCAGTCTAGAGGGCAGTGGAAACAATGAGCAGTTCTTC.

This chain connects TRBV19 to TRBJ2-7; D may be TRBD2 (5 bases). The CDR3 is made up of 17 amino acids. Trimming took 0 bases from V and 4 from J, leaving 19 bases between them. In germline, CDR1 is LNHDA, CDR2 SQIVND (reference sequence). The CDR3 sequence: CASSIDLAGEGSYEQYF. Written as DNA, the CDR3 is TGTGCCAGTAGTATAGATCTCGCCGGGGAAGGGTCTTACGAGCAGTACTTC.

This clone appeared once. This chain connects TRBV18 to TRBJ1-5; D unresolved. The germline V gene has CDR1 KGHSH and CDR2 LQKENI. V lost 5 bases and J 4 bases, leaving 12 bases between the germline ends. This CDR3 region has 14 residues. CDR3 in DNA: TGTGCCAGCTCATCCGGTAGTGTGAATCAGCCCCAGCATTTT. Its protein is CASSSGSVNQPQHF.

V gene TRBV6-1 combines with J gene TRBJ1-1, with D tentatively TRBD1 (6 bases). The germline CDR1 and CDR2 sequences are MNHNS and SASEGT. Trimming cost V 2 bases and J 5 bases, with 18 bases left between them. The CDR3 extends over 16 amino acids. The CDR3 loop reads CASSETQGSGQTEAFF. Here the CDR3 DNA reads TGTGCCAGCAGTGAAACGCAGGGATCAGGACAGACTGAAGCTTTCTTT.

The J gene is TRBJ1-1, the V gene TRBV6-2 or TRBV6-3; D remains ambiguous. V lost 0 bases and J lost 3, with 8 bases in between. The CDR3 totals 14 residues. Germline CDR1 MNHEY, CDR2 SVGEGT. The CDR3 region has the DNA TGTGCCAGCAGTTACTCGAGGGATTACACTGAAGCTTTCTTT. The encoded protein is CASSYSRDYTEAFF.

The chain joins TRBV4-3 to TRBJ1-4, with 7 bases lining up with TRBD1. J lost 8 bases, V lost 3 bases, and 6 bases had no gene match. The V gene's germline CDR1 is LGHNA and CDR2 YSLEER. This CDR3 spans 14 amino acids. CDR3 DNA sequence: TGCGCCAGCAGCCAGAACAGGGGACAAGAAAAACTGTTTTTT. Encoded protein: CASSQNRGQEKLFF.

The chain is built from TRBV5-1 and TRBJ2-1; no definite D call. The length of the CDR3 is 14 residues. The V and J ends lost 4 bases and 2 bases respectively, with 10 bases between them. CDR1 and CDR2 (germline): SGHRS, YFSETQ. CDR3 DNA: TGCGCCAGCAGCCTCGACACACCCTACAATGAGCAGTTCTTC. Translating gives CASSLDTPYNEQFF.

The chain recombines TRBV28 with TRBJ2-7; D gene ambiguous. Germline V gene data show CDR1 as MDHEN and CDR2 as SYDVKM. The CDR3 extends over 14 amino acids. The ends were cut back, 3 bases at V and 2 bases at J, with 11 bases in the middle. CDR3 loop: CASSLVGDPYEQYF. DNA for the CDR3: TGTGCCAGCAGTTTGGTTGGAGACCCCTACGAGCAGTACTTC.

This clone appeared a single time. The V and J genes are TRBV7-2 and TRBJ1-2; perhaps TRBD1 as D (5 bases). CDR1 and CDR2 (germline): SGHTA, FQGNSA. The V end lost 1 base, the J end lost 5 bases, and 11 bases lay between the germline ends. The CDR3 is 14 amino acids. The DNA of the CDR3 is TGTGCCAGCAGCTTAGTCAGGGCAGATTATGGCTACACCTTC. This sequence encodes CASSLVRADYGYTF.

The chain combines TRBV5-1 with TRBJ2-1; D remains ambiguous. The ends were cut back, 0 bases at V and 10 bases at J, with 23 bases in the middle. Germline CDR1 SGHRS, CDR2 YFSETQ. This CDR3 contains 17 residues. CDR3: CASSLAGLSASFKEQFF. In nucleotides, the CDR3 is TGCGCCAGCAGCTTGGCCGGGTTGAGCGCATCTTTTAAGGAGCAGTTCTTC.

This clone was counted once. The chain has TRBV10-3 and TRBJ2-5; 7 nucleotides line up with TRBD2. V gave up 10 bases and J gave up 4 bases; unmatched junction bases: 12. Per germline, CDR1 ENHRY and CDR2 SYGVKD. The CDR3 contains 14 residues. CDR3 loop: CATQKAGSGETQYF. CDR3 in DNA: TGTGCCACTCAGAAAGCGGGAAGTGGAGAGACCCAGTACTTC.

The V call is TRBV5-1, the J call TRBJ2-7, with a weak D call TRBD2 (6 bases). The germline V gene has CDR1 SGHRS and CDR2 YFSETQ. The CDR3 runs to 14 residues. Trimming pared 1 base from V and 3 bases from J, leaving 11 bases between. The CDR3 coding sequence is TGCGCCAGCAGCTTGACGGGAGAACACTACGAGCAGTACTTC. It specifies CASSLTGEHYEQYF. Filled out from reference TRBV5-1 and TRBJ2-7, the complete variable domain reads KAGVTQTPRYLIKTRGQQVTLSCSPISGHRSVSWYQQTPGQGLQFLFEYFSETQRNKGNFPGRFSGRQFSNSRSEMNVSTLELGDSALYLCASSLTGEHYEQYFGPGTRLTVT.

The rearrangement links TRBV6-4 to TRBJ1-2; 8 nucleotides agree with TRBD1. The V gene end was trimmed by 8 bases and the J gene end by 8 bases; junction bases not matched to a gene: 10. This CDR3 comprises 13 residues. From germline, CDR1 is MRHNA and CDR2 SNTAGT. CDR3 in DNA: TGTGCCAGCTCAACTGGGACAGGTCTCGGCTACACCTTC. It codes for CASSTGTGLGYTF.

J is TRBJ2-1 and V is TRBV7-9; 10 nucleotides agree with TRBD2. In germline, CDR1 is SEHNR, CDR2 FQNEAQ (reference sequence). J gave up 1 base and V 3 bases, and 9 bases lay outside the gene matches. CDR3 length: 18 residues. DNA of the CDR3: TGTGCCAGCAGCTTGCTAGCGGGAGTGGTATTTTCCTACAATGAGCAGTTCTTC. This encodes CASSLLAGVVFSYNEQFF.